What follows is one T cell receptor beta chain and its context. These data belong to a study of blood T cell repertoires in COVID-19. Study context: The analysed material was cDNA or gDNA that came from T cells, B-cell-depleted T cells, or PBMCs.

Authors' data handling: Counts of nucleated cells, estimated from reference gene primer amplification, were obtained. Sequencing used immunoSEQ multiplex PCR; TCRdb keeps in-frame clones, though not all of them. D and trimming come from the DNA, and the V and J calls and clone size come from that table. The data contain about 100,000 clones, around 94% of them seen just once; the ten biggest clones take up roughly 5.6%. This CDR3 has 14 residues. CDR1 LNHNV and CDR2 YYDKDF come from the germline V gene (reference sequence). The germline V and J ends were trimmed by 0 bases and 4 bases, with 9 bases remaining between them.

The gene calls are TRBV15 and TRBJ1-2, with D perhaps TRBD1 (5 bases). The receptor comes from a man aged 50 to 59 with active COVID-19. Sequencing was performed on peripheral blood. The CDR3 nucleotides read TGTGCCACCAGCAGAGAGGGGCAGGTCTATGGCTACACCTTC. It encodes CATSREGQVYGYTF. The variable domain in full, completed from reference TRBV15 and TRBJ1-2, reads DAMVIQNPRYQVTQFGKPVTLSCSQTLNHNVMYWYQQKSSQAPKLLFHYYDKDFNNEADTPDNFQSRRPNTSFCFLDIRSPGLGDTAMYLCATSREGQVYGYTFGSGTRLTVV.